This T cell receptor beta chain was sequenced during a study of blood T cell repertoires in COVID-19. Study context: Specimens from acute and convalescent COVID-19 originated in the United States, Italy and Spain. The analysed material was cDNA or gDNA that came from T cells, B-cell-depleted T cells, or PBMCs.

Deletions cut 1 base from V and 7 bases from J, with 12 bases between. The CDR3 loop spans 14 amino acids. Looked up from germline, CDR1 is SGHRS and CDR2 is YFSETQ. Original processing notes: Amplification with reference gene primers provided the estimates of nucleated cell counts. Data came from immunoSEQ multiplex PCR; TCRdb stores just in-frame clones and leaves some out. That table gives V, J and clone size, and the DNA gave D and trimming. The table shows approximately 220,000 clones, with roughly 80% occurring only once. The specimen sequenced was peripheral blood. The V and J genes are TRBV5-1 and TRBJ2-1, with D uncertain. The source of this sequence is an elderly woman with acute or convalescent COVID-19. CDR3 protein: CASSLNTVLNEQFF. The CDR3 coding sequence is TGCGCCAGCAGCTTGAACACAGTGCTAAATGAGCAGTTCTTC.